A single sample is the source of the 20 T cell receptor beta chains below, sequenced in a study of CD8+ T cells in alopecia areata. The sequencing template was cDNA reverse transcribed from extracted RNA. Method: immunoSEQ multiplex PCR; TCRdb's copy keeps in-frame clones and lacks some. The sample consists of 140,000 to 150,000 clones, around 50% of them appearing once. The sample in question was CD4+ T cells sorted from blood, obtained at week 0. The origin of the receptors is a human donor with alopecia areata.

This clone was counted once. The chain links TRBV4-3 to TRBJ2-5, with 9 bases lining up with TRBD1. J was trimmed by 2 bases and V by 0 bases; bases with no gene match: 4. Germline V gives CDR1 LGHNA, CDR2 YSLEER. The CDR3 spans 16 residues. CDR3 sequence reads: CASSQDRGQGQETQYF. In DNA form, the CDR3 reads TGCGCCAGCAGCCAAGATCGGGGACAGGGACAAGAGACCCAGTACTTC.

This clone was picked up many times. The J gene is TRBJ1-5, the V gene TRBV7-2, with D hard to call. In germline, CDR1 is SGHTA, CDR2 FQGNSA. V dropped 3 bases and J dropped 5 bases, with 8 bases sitting between them. This CDR3 is built from 13 residues. CDR3 amino acids: CASSFLGHQPQHF. For the CDR3, the DNA is TGTGCCAGCAGCTTCCTGGGCCATCAGCCCCAGCATTTT.

The V and J genes are TRBV29-1 and TRBJ1-1, with D hard to call. Trimming took 5 bases from V and 1 from J, leaving 8 bases between them. Germline assignment: CDR1 SQVTM and CDR2 ANQGSEA. CDR3 length: 12 residues. The CDR3 loop is CSVYDRNTEAFF. The CDR3 DNA sequence: TGCAGCGTTTACGACCGGAACACTGAAGCTTTCTTT.

This clone was observed a few times. The genes are TRBV14 and TRBJ1-3; D is perhaps TRBD1 (6 bases). The CDR3 is 16 residues long. The germline V gene has CDR1 SGHDN and CDR2 FVKESK. V was pared by 4 bases and J by 2 bases, with 15 bases between. In DNA form, the CDR3 reads TGTGCCAGCAGCCCCTTCGGTCGGGGGCCTGGAAACACCATATATTTT. Translated, it gives CASSPFGRGPGNTIYF.

The V call is TRBV30, the J call TRBJ2-1, with 7 bases identical to TRBD2. The CDR3 runs 13 residues. Germline loops: CDR1 GTSNPN, CDR2 SVGIG (reference sequence). The trim removed 2 bases at V and 9 bases at J, leaving 7 bases unmatched. In DNA, the CDR3 is TGTGCCTGGAGTACAACGGGGAGGGGTGAGCAGTTCTTC. Its protein is CAWSTTGRGEQFF.

The chain recombines TRBV4-2 with TRBJ2-7; D is unresolved. This CDR3 spans 15 amino acids. The V and J ends lost 0 bases and 1 base respectively, with 10 bases between them. Per germline, CDR1 LGHNA and CDR2 YNFKEQ. The CDR3 region has the DNA TGTGCCAGCAGCCAAGAGTCGACATCTTCCTACGAGCAGTACTTC. It is translated as CASSQESTSSYEQYF.

This clone was observed a few times. The chain joins TRBV15 to TRBJ1-1; D gene unclear. V gave up 1 base and J gave up 7 bases, with 4 bases separating them. The CDR3 is 11 amino acids. Germline CDR1 is LNHNV and CDR2 is YYDKDF (reference sequence). Written as DNA, the CDR3 is TGTGCCACCAGCAGAGGGAATGAAGCTTTCTTT. Translating it yields CATSRGNEAFF.

This clone was picked up many times. This sequence joins TRBV28 and TRBJ2-7, with D tentatively TRBD2 (6 bases). Looked up from germline, CDR1 is MDHEN and CDR2 is SYDVKM. The ends were cut back, 5 bases at V and 0 bases at J, with 11 bases in the middle. This CDR3 region has 14 residues. Here the CDR3 reads CASSRGGDSYEQYF. In DNA form, the CDR3 reads TGTGCCAGCAGTCGAGGCGGGGACTCCTACGAGCAGTACTTC.

The V call is TRBV4-1, the J call TRBJ1-6, with TRBD1 identical over 7 bases. The V segment lost 0 bases and the J segment 7 bases; nucleotides outside the gene matches: 6. This CDR3 has 16 amino acids. Germline V gives CDR1 MGHRA, CDR2 YSYEKL. CDR3 nucleotide sequence: TGCGCCAGCAGCCAAGACCCCGGGACAGCAAATTCACCCCTCCACTTT. This translates into CASSQDPGTANSPLHF.

The chain employs TRBV20-1 and TRBJ2-3, with unresolved D. CDR1 is DFQATT and CDR2 is SNEGSKA in the germline V gene (reference sequence). CDR3 length: 11 residues. Trimming pared 5 bases from V and 6 bases from J, leaving 9 bases between. The CDR3 DNA reads TGCAGTGCTCAGACCGTGGATACGCAGTATTTT. Its protein is CSAQTVDTQYF.

Regarding this clone: The sample holds other DNA sequences that translate to the same CDR3. V gene TRBV7-9 combines with J gene TRBJ1-1; D call uncertain. CDR1 and CDR2 from the germline V gene are SEHNR and FQNEAQ (reference sequence). Trimming removed 1 base from V and 1 base from J, with 7 bases in between. The CDR3 loop spans 14 amino acids. The CDR3 is CASSLGTANTEAFF. In DNA form, the CDR3 reads TGTGCCAGCAGCTTAGGGACGGCGAACACTGAAGCTTTCTTT.

The chain recombines TRBV15 with TRBJ1-2; D is perhaps TRBD1 (5 bases). From germline, CDR1 is LNHNV and CDR2 YYDKDF (reference sequence). The CDR3 has 16 residues. V was clipped by 0 bases and J by 4 bases, with 15 bases between them. CDR3 in DNA: TGTGCCACCAGCAGAGAGCCGACAGCCCAGAGCTATGGCTACACCTTC. Translating gives CATSREPTAQSYGYTF.

This clone came up a few times. This chain links TRBV30 with TRBJ2-1, with D tentatively TRBD2 (6 bases). The CDR3 totals 14 residues. Germline CDR1 reads GTSNPN; CDR2 reads SVGIG (reference sequence). V lost 7 bases, J lost 0 bases, and 13 bases lay in between. CDR3 region: CAFRDLSSYNEQFF. CDR3 nucleotide sequence: TGTGCCTTCCGGGACTTGAGCTCCTACAATGAGCAGTTCTTC.

The chain uses TRBV19 and TRBJ2-5; maybe TRBD1 (5 bases). The CDR3 extends over 15 amino acids. V gave up 10 bases and J gave up 5 bases, with 23 bases separating them. Germline loops: CDR1 LNHDA, CDR2 SQIVND (reference sequence). The CDR3 is CATNQMGQDGETQYF. The CDR3 DNA follows: TGTGCCACCAATCAAATGGGGCAGGATGGGGAGACCCAGTACTTC.

The chain links TRBV27 to TRBJ1-1, with D unclear. Germline V gene lookup returns CDR1 MNHEY and CDR2 SMNVEV (reference sequence). This CDR3 region has 13 residues. V shed 8 bases and J shed 4 bases, with 14 bases lying between them. CDR3 sequence (DNA): TGTGCCAGCTCCCCGGGCCGCTTCACTGAAGCTTTCTTT. Amino acid sequence: CASSPGRFTEAFF.

V is TRBV9 and J is TRBJ2-5; 12 bases map to TRBD2. The ends lost 3 bases at V and 1 base at J; junction bases unmatched: 1. The CDR3 length is 15 residues. CDR1 SGDLS and CDR2 YYNGEE come from the germline V gene. CDR3 residues: CASSGLAGAQETQYF. CDR3 bases: TGTGCCAGCAGCGGACTAGCGGGGGCCCAAGAGACCCAGTACTTC.

This rearrangement joins TRBV29-1 to TRBJ1-4, with 9 bases identical to TRBD1. CDR1 is SQVTM and CDR2 is ANQGSEA in the germline V gene. CDR3 length: 14 amino acids. With V trimmed by 6 bases and J by 3 bases, 5 bases remained unmatched. Written as DNA, the CDR3 is TGCAGCGTCCGTAACAGGGGGCCTAATGAAAAACTGTTTTTT. Its protein is CSVRNRGPNEKLFF. Drawing the rest from reference TRBV29-1 and TRBJ1-4, the complete variable domain is SAVISQKPSRDICQRGTSLTIQCQVDSQVTMMFWYRQQPGQSLTLIATANQGSEATYESGFVIDKFPISRPNLTFSTLTVSNMSPEDSSIYLCSVRNRGPNEKLFFGSGTQLSVL.

The chain uses TRBV25-1 and TRBJ1-5, with TRBD1 as a possible D gene (6 bases). Trimming cost V 5 bases and J 1 base, with 12 bases left between them. The length of the CDR3 is 15 residues. Germline lookup yields CDR1 MGHDK and CDR2 SYGVNS. In DNA form, the CDR3 reads TGTGCCAGCAGTCCTGAGGGGGGGAGCAATCAGCCCCAGCATTTT. This sequence encodes CASSPEGGSNQPQHF.

This clone was counted only a few times. The V call is TRBV5-7, the J call TRBJ2-5; D ambiguous. TRBV5-7 is reported as an ORF; its role is uncertain. V was shortened by 5 bases and J by 4 bases, with 21 bases between the two germline ends. The CDR3 is 16 amino acids. This CDR3 reads CASSLGGTLGGETQYF. CDR3 bases: TGTGCCAGCAGTCTAGGTGGTACCCTAGGTGGAGAGACCCAGTACTTC.

The chain is built from TRBV19 and TRBJ1-2, with a tentative D call TRBD1 (6 bases). CDR1 LNHDA and CDR2 SQIVND come from the germline V gene (reference sequence). The CDR3 has 16 residues. Trimming pared 9 bases from V and 0 bases from J, leaving 20 bases between. The DNA for the CDR3 is TGTGCCAGCCAGGACGGGGGCCTTTACCCTAACTATGGCTACACCTTC. It translates to CASQDGGLYPNYGYTF. The variable domain in full, with the rest retrieved from reference TRBV19 and TRBJ1-2, is DGGITQSPKYLFRKEGQNVTLSCEQNLNHDAMYWYRQDPGQGLRLIYYSQIVNDFQKGDIAEGYSVSREKKESFPLTVTSAQKNPTAFYLCASQDGGLYPNYGYTFGSGTRLTVV.